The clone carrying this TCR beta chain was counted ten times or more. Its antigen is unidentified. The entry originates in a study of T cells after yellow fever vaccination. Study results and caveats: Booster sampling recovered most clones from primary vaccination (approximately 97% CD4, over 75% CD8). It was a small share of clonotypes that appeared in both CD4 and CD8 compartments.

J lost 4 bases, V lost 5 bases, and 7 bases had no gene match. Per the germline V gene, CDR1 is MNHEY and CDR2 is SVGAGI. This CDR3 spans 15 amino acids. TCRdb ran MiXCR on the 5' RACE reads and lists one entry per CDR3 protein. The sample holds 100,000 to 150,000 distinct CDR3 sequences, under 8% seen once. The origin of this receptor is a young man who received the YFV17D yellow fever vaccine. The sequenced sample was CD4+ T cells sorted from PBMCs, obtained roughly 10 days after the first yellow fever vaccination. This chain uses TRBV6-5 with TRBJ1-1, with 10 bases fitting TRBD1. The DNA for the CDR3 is TGTGCCAGCAGTATTCGGACAGGGGGTATCACTGAAGCTTTCTTT. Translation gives CASSIRTGGITEAFF.